A single sample is the source of the 15 T cell receptor beta chains below, sequenced in a study of early T cells in non-severe SARS-CoV-2 infection. TCRdb called the 5' RACE reads again in MiXCR, with one record for every CDR3 protein. The sample has under 85,000 distinct CDR3 sequences; 14% to 15% are singletons. The sequenced sample was whole blood. Every receptor here comes from an adult who was a healthcare worker with PCR-confirmed SARS-CoV-2 infection or an uninfected control (not recorded which).

This clonotype has only a few counts. The chain has TRBV20-1 and TRBJ2-1; a possible D gene is TRBD2 (6 bases). Trimming stripped 0 bases from V and 0 bases from J, with 12 bases between. CDR1 is DFQATT, CDR2 SNEGSKA, per germline (reference sequence). The CDR3 is made up of 16 amino acids. CDR3: CSARDAGSSSYNEQFF. CDR3 bases: TGCAGTGCTAGAGATGCGGGGAGTAGCTCCTACAATGAGCAGTTCTTC.

The rearrangement links TRBV28 to TRBJ2-7, with 7 nucleotides matching TRBD1. The ends lost 2 bases at V and 3 bases at J; junction bases unmatched: 7. The CDR3 spans 15 residues. Germline values: CDR1 MDHEN, CDR2 SYDVKM. The CDR3 loop reads CASSLTLGTDYEQYF. DNA of the CDR3: TGTGCCAGCAGTTTAACCCTCGGGACAGACTACGAGCAGTACTTC.

This clonotype was seen more than once but under ten times. The gene calls are TRBV28 and TRBJ1-2; D ambiguous. This CDR3 comprises 11 residues. V gave up 5 bases and J gave up 4 bases, with 5 bases separating them. Germline-derived CDR1 and CDR2 are MDHEN and SYDVKM. The CDR3 region is CASSPAYGYTF. CDR3 nucleotides: TGTGCCAGCAGTCCAGCCTATGGCTACACCTTC.

This clonotype appeared a few times. The rearrangement uses TRBV7-9 and TRBJ2-2, with no clear D. Trimming pared 4 bases from V and 4 bases from J, leaving 19 bases between. The CDR3 length is 17 residues. CDR1 SEHNR and CDR2 FQNEAQ come from the germline V gene (reference sequence). The CDR3 nucleotides are TGTGCCAGCAGCTCTATCGGGCCTCTACCCAGCACCGGGGAGCTGTTTTTT. Its protein is CASSSIGPLPSTGELFF.

This clonotype was seen a handful of times. The chain employs TRBV5-6 and TRBJ2-1, with 10 bases aligning to TRBD2. Looked up from germline, CDR1 is SGHDT and CDR2 is YYEEEE. This CDR3 is built from 15 residues. With 5 bases clipped from V and 4 bases from J, the junction kept 6 bases outside the gene matches. The CDR3 sequence: CASSRTSGFYNEQFF. For the CDR3, the DNA is TGTGCCAGCAGTCGGACTAGCGGCTTTTACAATGAGCAGTTCTTC.

The chain has TRBV7-2 and TRBJ2-1; D is ambiguous. The germline V gene has CDR1 SGHTA and CDR2 FQGNSA. The CDR3 runs 14 residues. V shed 8 bases and J shed 6 bases, with 17 bases lying between them. Here the CDR3 DNA reads TGTGCCAGCGGCCTTCCAGGATCTTCCAATGAGCAGTTCTTC. As protein: CASGLPGSSNEQFF.

The chain has TRBV5-1 and TRBJ1-3; no clear D gene. V dropped 2 bases and J dropped 4 bases, with 13 bases sitting between them. Germline V CDR1 and CDR2: SGHRS, YFSETQ. CDR3 length equals 15 residues. The CDR3 protein is CASSFGPPGGNTIYF. CDR3 in DNA: TGCGCCAGCAGCTTCGGGCCACCCGGAGGAAACACCATATATTTT. Supplemented by reference TRBV5-1 and TRBJ1-3, the full variable domain reads KAGVTQTPRYLIKTRGQQVTLSCSPISGHRSVSWYQQTPGQGLQFLFEYFSETQRNKGNFPGRFSGRQFSNSRSEMNVSTLELGDSALYLCASSFGPPGGNTIYFGEGSWLTVV.

This clonotype was seen a few times. The chain carries TRBV7-6 and TRBJ1-1; maybe TRBD1 (6 bases). The CDR3 contains 13 residues. CDR1 and CDR2 (germline): SGHVS, FNYEAQ. V was trimmed by 2 bases and J by 5 bases, leaving 9 bases between them. The CDR3 nucleotides read TGTGCCAGCAGCTTATACAGGGAGACTGAAGCTTTCTTT. Protein sequence: CASSLYRETEAFF.

Only a few counts were recorded for this clonotype. J is TRBJ2-5 and V is TRBV20-1; TRBD2 agrees at 7 bases. With V trimmed by 4 bases and J by 0 bases, 5 bases remained unmatched. Germline V gene lookup returns CDR1 DFQATT and CDR2 SNEGSKA (reference sequence). The CDR3 loop spans 14 amino acids. The CDR3 is CSAIVAGHQETQYF. DNA for the CDR3: TGCAGTGCTATCGTAGCGGGTCACCAAGAGACCCAGTACTTC.

This clonotype was detected ten times or more. The chain is built from TRBV7-8 and TRBJ2-5, with TRBD2 matching over 7 bases. Trimming took 8 bases from V and 1 from J; bases not matched to a gene: 10. The CDR3 has 15 residues. Germline assignment: CDR1 SGHVS and CDR2 FQNEAQ. CDR3 in amino acids: CASGVSGGLQETQYF. The CDR3 DNA is TGTGCCAGCGGTGTTTCGGGGGGTCTCCAAGAGACCCAGTACTTC.

The rearrangement joins TRBV6-6 to TRBJ1-1; no clear D. The CDR3 contains 13 residues. CDR1 is MNHNY and CDR2 is SVGAGI in the germline V gene (reference sequence). V lost 0 bases, J lost 4 bases, and 6 bases lay in between. The CDR3 reads CASSYSGSTEAFF. Written as DNA, the CDR3 is TGTGCCAGCAGTTACTCGGGCAGCACTGAAGCTTTCTTT.

This chain uses TRBV11-2 with TRBJ2-5; D is unclear. Germline V gene data show CDR1 as SGHAT and CDR2 as FQNNGV. V was clipped by 1 base and J by 4 bases, with 4 bases between them. This CDR3 region has 12 residues. The DNA for the CDR3 is TGTGCCAGCAGCTTAGGTCCAGAGACCCAGTACTTC. Its protein is CASSLGPETQYF.

This clonotype was counted at least ten times. The chain has TRBV19 and TRBJ1-6; D ambiguous. V lost 3 bases and J 6 bases, leaving 9 bases between the germline ends. There are 14 residues in the CDR3. Germline V CDR1 and CDR2: LNHDA, SQIVND (reference sequence). This CDR3 reads CASSIGSGNSPLHF. The CDR3 DNA reads as TGTGCCAGTAGTATTGGTTCGGGTAATTCACCCCTCCACTTT.

V and J are TRBV27 and TRBJ2-7; no reliable D call. The CDR3 has 15 residues. V was cut by 0 bases and J by 7 bases, with 16 bases left in between. CDR1 and CDR2 from the germline V gene are MNHEY and SMNVEV (reference sequence). The CDR3 nucleotides read TGTGCCAGCAGTTTATCGGGTCAGCTTCACGGTGAGCAGTACTTC. This translates into CASSLSGQLHGEQYF.

This clonotype was recorded at least ten times. The chain recombines TRBV20-1 with TRBJ2-1; possibly TRBD2 for D (5 bases). Trimming shortened V by 3 bases and J by 7 bases, and 13 bases separated the two germline ends. The CDR3 extends over 13 amino acids. Germline CDR1 and CDR2: DFQATT and SNEGSKA (reference sequence). In DNA form, the CDR3 reads TGCAGTGCTAGTCCCCCTAGCTGGAATGAGCAGTTCTTC. This codes for CSASPPSWNEQFF.